Following are 3 T cell receptor beta chains from one sample sequenced in a study of cytomegalovirus exposure and HLA in healthy donors. It was with 60 Vbeta and 13 Jbeta primers that the PCR ran. Repertoires were generated with immunoSEQ multiplex PCR, while TCRdb's copy carries only in-frame clones and drops some. The sample shows about 130,000 clones, approximately 10% of them seen only once. The sequenced sample was PBMCs. The receptors come from a woman between 35 and 50 years old in good health and CMV-seropositive.

The sample holds a few counts of this clone. This chain connects TRBV6-1 to TRBJ2-1, with 10 bases identical to TRBD2. After removal of 3 bases from V and 6 bases from J, the junction contained 8 bases not matched to a gene. Germline values: CDR1 MNHNS, CDR2 SASEGT. The CDR3 loop spans 16 amino acids. DNA for the CDR3: TGTGCCAGCAGTGATAGCGAGCGGGGGGGCCCCAATGAGCAGTTCTTC. Protein: CASSDSERGGPNEQFF.

In this sample, this clone turned up a few times. The genes are TRBV4-3 and TRBJ2-3; 9 nucleotides match TRBD2. This CDR3 is 15 amino acids long. V lost 3 bases, J lost 1 base, and 2 bases stayed unmatched. Germline V CDR1 and CDR2: LGHNA, YSLEER. In DNA form, the CDR3 reads TGCGCCAGCAGCCAGATAGCGGGGGGCACAGATACGCAGTATTTT. Protein: CASSQIAGGTDTQYF.

This clone was detected a few times. The chain joins TRBV5-6 to TRBJ2-4; 11 nucleotides agree with TRBD1. This CDR3 region has 15 residues. Germline-derived CDR1 and CDR2 are SGHDT and YYEEEE. V shed 0 bases, J shed 8 bases, and the junction held 4 bases outside the gene matches. DNA for the CDR3: TGTGCCAGCAGCTTGGTCGGACAGGGGGCGGACATTCAGTACTTC. It translates to CASSLVGQGADIQYF. Combining the CDR3 with reference TRBV5-6 and TRBJ2-4 gives the whole variable domain DAGVTQSPTHLIKTRGQQVTLRCSPKSGHDTVSWYQQALGQGPQFIFQYYEEEERQRGNFPDRFSGHQFPNYSSELNVNALLLGDSALYLCASSLVGQGADIQYFGAGTRLSVL.